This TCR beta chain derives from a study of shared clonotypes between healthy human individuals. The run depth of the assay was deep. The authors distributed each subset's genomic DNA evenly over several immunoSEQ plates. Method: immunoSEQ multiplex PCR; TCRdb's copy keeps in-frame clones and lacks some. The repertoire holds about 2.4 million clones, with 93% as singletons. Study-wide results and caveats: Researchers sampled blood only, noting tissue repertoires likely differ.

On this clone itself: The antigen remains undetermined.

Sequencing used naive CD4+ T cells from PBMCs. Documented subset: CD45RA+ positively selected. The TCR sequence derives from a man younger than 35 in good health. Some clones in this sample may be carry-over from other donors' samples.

As DNA, the CDR3 is TGTGCCAGCAGCTATTGGACGGGCTACAATGAGCAGTTCTTC. Protein sequence: CASSYWTGYNEQFF. The J gene is TRBJ2-1, the V gene TRBV11-2; D ambiguous. This CDR3 contains 14 residues. The germline CDR1 and CDR2 sequences are SGHAT and FQNNGV. Trimming cost V 4 bases and J 3 bases, with 10 bases left between them.